These 24 T cell receptor beta chains originate from one sample sequenced in a study of T cell clonality in common variable immunodeficiency. Study results and caveats: In common variable immunodeficiency, TCR beta chains reportedly carried fewer deletions and N-nucleotide insertions.

The method was immunoSEQ multiplex PCR; TCRdb's version includes in-frame clones alone and lacks a portion of them. The sample has about 16,000 clones, none seen only once; the top ten hold roughly 13%. These TCRs' antigens remain unknown. Source material: peripheral blood mononuclear cells. These receptors came from a human donor with common variable immunodeficiency.

For this clone: The read gets to within 3 residues of the CDR3 end, and the germline J gene fills in the rest. This sequence joins TRBV30 and TRBJ1-6, with a tentative D call TRBD1 (5 bases). CDR3 length: 15 residues. Trimming pared 4 bases from V and 2 bases from J, leaving 12 bases between. The germline gives CDR1 GTSNPN, CDR2 SVGIG (reference sequence). CDR3 DNA (partial): TGTGCCTGGAACCCCTTAGGGGCCTATAATTCACCC. Translated, it gives CAWNPLGAYNSP. The complete CDR3 protein is CAWNPLGAYNSPLHF.

Ten or more counts support this clone. With the read ending 3 residues before the CDR3 end, the germline J gene is used to fill in that end. The chain recombines TRBV5-1 with TRBJ2-2; 7 bases fit TRBD1. Germline V gene data show CDR1 as SGHRS and CDR2 as YFSETQ. V was clipped by 1 base and J by 1 base; unmatched bases: 1. The CDR3 covers 15 residues. The CDR3 loop reads CASSLRQGNTGELFF. The CDR3 bases that were read are TGCGCCAGCAGCTTGCGACAGGGGAACACCGGGGAG.

Concerning this clone itself: The CDR3 end lies 3 residues beyond the end of the read and is filled in from the germline J gene. This chain connects TRBV19 to TRBJ2-3; 7 bases match TRBD1. V lost 5 bases and J lost 0; bases outside the gene matches: 11. Germline CDR1 and CDR2: LNHDA and SQIVND (reference sequence). This CDR3 spans 17 amino acids. CDR3 bases read: TGTGCCAGTAGTTTCCCCTCGGGACAGATAAGCACAGATACG. This gives the protein CASSFPSGQISTDT. The full CDR3 sequence reads CASSFPSGQISTDTQYF.

About this clone: The read comes to an end 3 residues before the CDR3 does, leaving the germline J gene to fill in the end. The rearrangement joins TRBV7-2 to TRBJ2-1; D possibly corresponds to TRBD1 (5 bases). This CDR3 is 13 amino acids long. Between the trimmed V and J ends, which lost 3 bases and 9 bases, there was a span of 12 bases. CDR1 SGHTA and CDR2 FQGNSA come from the germline V gene. The covered CDR3 bases are TGTGCCAGCAGCTTTACTGGGGCCGGTGAG. Residues: CASSFTGAGE. The whole CDR3 protein is CASSFTGAGEQFF.

This clone showed up just a few times. The read ends 3 residues early relative to the CDR3; the germline J gene fills the gap. The chain combines TRBV2 with TRBJ1-2; a possible D gene is TRBD1 (6 bases). V lost 4 bases and J lost 4, with 16 bases in between. The germline V gene encodes CDR1 SNHLY and CDR2 FYNNEI. CDR3 size: 15 residues. The sequenced CDR3 bases are TGTGCCAGCAGTGTGGACAGCACACTAGGCTATGGC. Its translation is CASSVDSTLGYG. The whole CDR3 protein is CASSVDSTLGYGYTF.

This clone was found many times. The read ends 3 residues before the CDR3 terminus; that terminus is restored from the germline J gene. This rearrangement joins TRBV6-1 to TRBJ1-5; 8 bases are a match to TRBD1. Trimming removed 3 bases from V and 5 bases from J; junction bases left unmatched: 9. Germline V lookup: CDR1 MNHNS, CDR2 SASEGT. The CDR3 runs 16 residues. The CDR3 bases that were read are TGTGCCAGCAGTGAGCCCCGTCGGACAGGGTATCAGCCC. Protein product: CASSEPRRTGYQP. In full, the CDR3 is CASSEPRRTGYQPQHF.

A note on this clone: The read ends 3 residues early relative to the CDR3; the germline J gene fills the gap. This rearrangement joins TRBV2 to TRBJ1-1, with 7 positions matching TRBD1. In germline, CDR1 is SNHLY, CDR2 FYNNEI. CDR3 length equals 14 residues. J gave up 2 bases and V 7 bases, and 7 bases lay outside the gene matches. The CDR3 bases that were read are TGTGCCAGCAATAGACAGGGAGTAAACACTGAA. Amino acid sequence: CASNRQGVNTE. The CDR3 as a whole reads CASNRQGVNTEAFF.

The sample holds a few counts of this clone. The read is 3 residues too short to cover the CDR3 end, so that end is filled in from the germline J gene. This sequence joins TRBV30 and TRBJ2-1; D is uncertain. Trimming pared 0 bases from V and 0 bases from J, leaving 9 bases between. The CDR3 length is 15 residues. Germline V gene sequence: CDR1 GTSNPN, CDR2 SVGIG (reference sequence). The CDR3 loop is CAWSVSLSSYNEQFF. The part of the CDR3 DNA that was read is TGTGCCTGGAGTGTTAGTTTAAGCTCCTACAATGAG.

This clone was observed a few times. The read falls 3 residues short of the CDR3 end, and the missing part is taken from the germline J gene. The sample carries other DNA sequences with the same CDR3. The V gene is TRBV18, the J gene TRBJ2-3, with D possibly TRBD2 on 6 matching bases. Trimming removed 3 bases at V and 5 bases at J, with 12 bases between. Germline V CDR1 and CDR2: KGHSH, LQKENI. The CDR3 is made up of 14 amino acids. The CDR3 loop reads CASSPTSGGDTQYF. The CDR3 bases that were read are TGTGCCAGCTCACCCACCTCCGGGGGAGATACG.

Of note for this clone: At one boundary the junction diverges from the germline segment, which might be a read error. The missing CDR3 end, 3 residues past where the read stops, is filled in from the germline J gene. The rearrangement links TRBV6-1 to TRBJ2-3, with 7 bases lining up with TRBD2. Germline V gives CDR1 MNHNS, CDR2 SASEGT. CDR3 size: 18 residues. The DNA read from the CDR3 is TGTGCCAGCAGGGAAGGCCTTGGGTCTAGCGGTTACACAGATACG. It yields the protein CASREGLGSSGYTDT. The CDR3 as a whole reads CASREGLGSSGYTDTQYF.

Concerning this clone itself: The CDR3 extends 3 residues past the end of the read, so its final part is completed from the germline J gene. V and J are TRBV2 and TRBJ1-5; no clear D. The CDR3 consists of 13 residues. The V gene lost 7 bases and the J gene lost 6 bases, with 13 bases spanning the gap. Germline V gives CDR1 SNHLY, CDR2 FYNNEI. The CDR3 bases that were read are TGTGCCAGCATGAAAGGGTTGTCTCAGCCC. This sequence encodes CASMKGLSQP. The whole CDR3 sequence is CASMKGLSQPQHF. Drawing the rest from reference TRBV2 and TRBJ1-5, the complete variable domain is EPEVTQTPSHQVTQMGQEVILRCVPISNHLYFYWYRQILGQKVEFLVSFYNNEISEKSEIFDDQFSVERPDGSNFTLKIRSTKLEDSAMYFCASMKGLSQPQHFGDGTRLSIL.

By sample fraction, this clone is medium-sized. The CDR3 end is not reached by the read, which stops 3 residues before it; the germline J gene fills it in. The chain couples TRBV23-1 to TRBJ2-5, with D tentatively TRBD1 (6 bases). TRBV23-1 is reported as an ORF; its role is uncertain. Trimming removed 0 bases at V and 2 bases at J, with 16 bases between. The CDR3 sequence is 17 residues long. Here the CDR3 reads CASSQSCVRGRQETQYF. CDR3 DNA (partial): TGCGCCAGCAGTCAATCTTGCGTCAGGGGTCGGCAAGAGACC.

This clone was counted a few times. The read gets to within 3 residues of the CDR3 end, and the germline J gene fills in the rest. The chain carries TRBV6-2 or TRBV6-3 and TRBJ1-5; D gene uncertain. There are 15 residues in the CDR3. V shed 6 bases and J shed 0 bases, with 12 bases lying between them. Germline assignment: CDR1 MNHEY and CDR2 SVGEGT. CDR3 DNA, as far as it was read: TGTGCCAGCAGCCGCGACATGGATAGCAATCAGCCC. It is translated as CASSRDMDSNQP. Given in full, the CDR3 is CASSRDMDSNQPQHF.

A word on this clone: The DNA ends 3 residues before the CDR3 does, and the rest of the CDR3 is filled in from the germline J gene. The chain is built from TRBV7-8 and TRBJ2-1; possibly TRBD1 or TRBD2 for D (6 bases each). The CDR3 extends over 12 amino acids. CDR1 and CDR2 (germline): SGHVS, FQNEAQ. V shed 7 bases and J shed 8 bases, with 12 bases lying between them. Partial CDR3 DNA: TGTGCCAGCAATGGAGGGGGAGATGAG. Translation gives CASNGGGDE. The CDR3, in full, reads CASNGGGDEQFF.

Note on this clone: The read gets to within 3 residues of the CDR3 end, and the germline J gene fills in the rest. V gene TRBV2 combines with J gene TRBJ2-1, with D perhaps assigned TRBD1 or TRBD2 (6 bases each). CDR3 length: 16 amino acids. Germline V gene data show CDR1 as SNHLY and CDR2 as FYNNEI. The V end was cut by 4 bases, the J end by 3 bases, with 16 bases between. The CDR3 reads CASSGGTRSYYNEQFF. The part of the CDR3 DNA that was read is TGTGCCAGCAGTGGCGGGACACGAAGTTACTACAATGAG.

As to this clone: The CDR3 end is not reached by the read, which stops 3 residues before it; the germline J gene fills it in. The chain is built from TRBV2 and TRBJ2-1; 10 nucleotides match TRBD1. The trim removed 2 bases at V and 9 bases at J, leaving 7 bases unmatched. This CDR3 has 15 residues. Germline V gene lookup returns CDR1 SNHLY and CDR2 FYNNEI. The sequenced CDR3 bases are TGTGCCAGCAGTGAATTTCGAGACAGGGGGCGTGAG. This codes for CASSEFRDRGRE. The full-length CDR3 reads as CASSEFRDRGREQFF.

Within the sample, this clone is medium-sized. The CDR3 end falls 3 residues outside the read, so it is completed with the germline J gene. The V call is TRBV5-6, the J call TRBJ2-7; 12 nucleotides align to TRBD1. V lost 2 bases and J lost 4; bases outside the gene matches: 4. The CDR3 extends over 15 amino acids. CDR1 and CDR2 (germline): SGHDT, YYEEEE. The DNA read from the CDR3 is TGTGCCAGCAGCTTATCGGGACAGGGGGCGTACGAG. Translating it yields CASSLSGQGAYE. The full CDR3 is CASSLSGQGAYEQYF.

This clone has just a few counts. The sequenced fragment ends 3 residues before the CDR3 boundary, so the rest is inferred from the germline J gene. This chain uses TRBV7-2 with TRBJ2-3; TRBD2 agrees at 7 bases. V lost 6 bases to trimming and J lost 0 bases; unmatched junction nucleotides: 6. This CDR3 has 15 residues. Germline-derived CDR1 and CDR2 are SGHTA and FQGNSA. CDR3 bases read: TGTGCCAGCAGGACAAGCGGGGCTAGCACAGATACG. Its translation is CASRTSGASTDT. The complete CDR3 protein is CASRTSGASTDTQYF.

By share, this clone counts as medium-sized. From the germline J gene comes the end of the CDR3, since the read stops 3 residues before it. The chain uses TRBV29-1 and TRBJ2-7, with 8 bases that match TRBD2. The CDR3 totals 12 residues. CDR1 is SQVTM, CDR2 ANQGSEA, per germline. The V and J ends lost 1 base and 5 bases, in that order; junction bases with no gene match: 1. Partial CDR3 DNA: TGCAGCGTTGAAGTCGGGGGGGACGAG. Translating it yields CSVEVGGDE. The CDR3 in its entirety is CSVEVGGDEQYF.

Concerning this clone itself: Relative to the germline gene, one junction end is altered; a read error may explain this. Read coverage stops 3 residues before the CDR3 terminus; the germline J gene supplies the remainder. The V and J genes are TRBV7-7 and TRBJ1-4; 7 nucleotides align to TRBD1. Looked up from germline, CDR1 is SSHAT and CDR2 is FNYEAQ (reference sequence). This CDR3 has 13 residues. The covered CDR3 bases are TGTGCTAGCAGTCGGGACAGAACCGAAAAA. Amino acids: CASSRDRTEK. The full CDR3 protein reads CASSRDRTEKLFF.

This clone was seen a handful of times. The read stops 3 residues short of the end of the CDR3; the missing end is completed from the germline J gene. The chain is built from TRBV19 and TRBJ1-1; TRBD1 might be the D (6 bases). The CDR3 spans 18 residues. The germline V gene encodes CDR1 LNHDA and CDR2 SQIVND (reference sequence). V lost 4 bases and J lost 0, with 21 bases in between. CDR3 DNA (partial): TGTGCCAGTAGTACCCTCGTCTTCGCGGGGGCCCTGAACACTGAA. Translating gives CASSTLVFAGALNTE. The full CDR3 protein is CASSTLVFAGALNTEAFF.

This clone was detected ten times or more. One junction end disagrees with the germline gene, perhaps due to a read error. Read data end 3 residues before the CDR3 end; the end is taken from the germline J gene. The chain joins TRBV18 to TRBJ2-5; TRBD2 aligns across 8 bases. There are 15 residues in the CDR3. Looked up from germline, CDR1 is KGHSH and CDR2 is LQKENI. CDR3 in amino acids: CAGSLSAGAGETQYF. CDR3 DNA, as far as it was read: TGTGCCGGCTCATTATCAGCGGGGGCCGGGGAGACC.

This clone was counted only a few times. This CDR3 is CAWSGAGGRPLNEQFF. Partial CDR3 DNA: TGTGCCTGGAGTGGGGCGGGGGGGCGGCCCCTAAATGAG. This chain connects TRBV30 to TRBJ2-1; 9 bases are a match to TRBD2. The read finishes 3 residues shy of the CDR3 end, and the germline J gene is used to complete it. The V segment lost 1 base and the J segment 7 bases; nucleotides outside the gene matches: 11. The CDR3 is 16 amino acids. CDR1 and CDR2 from the germline V gene are GTSNPN and SVGIG (reference sequence).

Worth noting for this clone: The sequence runs out 3 residues before the end of the CDR3; the remainder is reconstructed from the germline J gene. The V call is TRBV2, the J call TRBJ1-5; D remains unclear. V was trimmed by 4 bases and J by 3 bases, leaving 7 bases between them. The germline gives CDR1 SNHLY, CDR2 FYNNEI. The CDR3 has 13 amino acids. Here the CDR3 reads CASSADFNQPQHF. The sequenced part of the CDR3 DNA is TGTGCCAGCAGTGCAGACTTCAATCAGCCC. Combining the CDR3 with reference TRBV2 and TRBJ1-5 gives the whole variable domain EPEVTQTPSHQVTQMGQEVILRCVPISNHLYFYWYRQILGQKVEFLVSFYNNEISEKSEIFDDQFSVERPDGSNFTLKIRSTKLEDSAMYFCASSADFNQPQHFGDGTRLSIL.